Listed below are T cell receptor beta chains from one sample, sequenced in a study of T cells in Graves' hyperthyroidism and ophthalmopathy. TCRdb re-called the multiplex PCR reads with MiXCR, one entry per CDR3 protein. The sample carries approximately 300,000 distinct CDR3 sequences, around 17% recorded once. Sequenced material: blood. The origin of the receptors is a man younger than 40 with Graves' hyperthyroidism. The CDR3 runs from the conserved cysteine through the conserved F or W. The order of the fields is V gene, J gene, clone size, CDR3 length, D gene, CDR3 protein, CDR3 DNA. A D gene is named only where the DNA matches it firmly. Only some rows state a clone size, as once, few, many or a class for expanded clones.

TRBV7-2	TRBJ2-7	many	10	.	CALGTYEQYF	TGTGCCCTAGGGACTTACGAGCAGTACTTC
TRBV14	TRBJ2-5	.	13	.	CASSRLRQETQYF	TGTGCCAGCAGCCGGCTTCGCCAAGAGACCCAGTACTTC
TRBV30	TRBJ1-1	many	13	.	CAWSLGHATEAFF	TGTGCCTGGAGTTTAGGACACGCCACTGAAGCTTTCTTT
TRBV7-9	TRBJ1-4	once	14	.	CASGSAGKREKPFF	TGTGCCAGCGGTTCCGCGGGGAAGCGCGAAAAACCGTTTTTT
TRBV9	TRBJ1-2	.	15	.	CASSPEDGSHYGYTF	TGTGCCAGCAGCCCCGAGGACGGCAGTCACTATGGCTACACCTTC
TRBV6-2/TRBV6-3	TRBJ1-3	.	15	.	CASRGLTFSGNTIYF	TGTGCCAGCAGAGGACTCACTTTCTCTGGAAACACCATATATTTT
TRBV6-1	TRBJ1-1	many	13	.	CASSSDPAGQAFF	TGTGCCAGCAGTTCCGACCCAGCGGGGCAGGCTTTCTTT
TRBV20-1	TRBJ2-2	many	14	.	CSARDPGGIGELFF	TGCAGTGCTAGAGATCCGGGCGGGATCGGGGAGCTGTTTTTT
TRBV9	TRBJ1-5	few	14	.	CASSRGPANQPQHF	TGTGCCAGCAGCCGGGGACCGGCCAATCAGCCCCAGCATTTT
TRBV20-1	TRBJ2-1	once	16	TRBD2	CSARDATSGSVNEQFF	TGCAGTGCTAGAGACGCGACTAGCGGGAGTGTGAATGAGCAGTTCTTC
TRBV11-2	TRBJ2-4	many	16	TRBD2	CASSLDSQAGSNIQYF	TGTGCCAGCAGCTTAGATTCACAAGCGGGGTCGAACATTCAGTACTTC
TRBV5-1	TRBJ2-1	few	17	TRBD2	CASSLVASGSGYNEQFF	TGCGCCAGCAGCTTGGTCGCTAGCGGGAGTGGCTACAATGAGCAGTTCTTC
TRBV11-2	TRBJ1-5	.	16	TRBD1	CASSLEAGRGHQPQHF	TGTGCCAGCAGCTTAGAGGCGGGCAGGGGGCATCAGCCCCAGCATTTT
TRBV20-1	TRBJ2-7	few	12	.	CSAVGPAYEQYF	TGCAGTGCCGTTGGACCAGCCTACGAGCAGTACTTC
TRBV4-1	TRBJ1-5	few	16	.	CASSQVGQYSNQPQHF	TGCGCCAGCAGCCAAGTAGGACAGTATAGCAATCAGCCCCAGCATTTT
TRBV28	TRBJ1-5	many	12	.	CASSGPDQPQHF	TGTGCCAGCAGTGGACCTGATCAGCCCCAGCATTTT
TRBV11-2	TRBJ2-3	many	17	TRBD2	CASSLYTSGRVPDTQYF	TGTGCCAGCAGCTTATATACAAGCGGGAGGGTCCCAGATACGCAGTATTTT
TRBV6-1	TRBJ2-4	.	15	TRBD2	CASSERTSGGNIQYF	TGTGCCAGCAGTGAGCGGACTAGCGGAGGAAACATTCAGTACTTC